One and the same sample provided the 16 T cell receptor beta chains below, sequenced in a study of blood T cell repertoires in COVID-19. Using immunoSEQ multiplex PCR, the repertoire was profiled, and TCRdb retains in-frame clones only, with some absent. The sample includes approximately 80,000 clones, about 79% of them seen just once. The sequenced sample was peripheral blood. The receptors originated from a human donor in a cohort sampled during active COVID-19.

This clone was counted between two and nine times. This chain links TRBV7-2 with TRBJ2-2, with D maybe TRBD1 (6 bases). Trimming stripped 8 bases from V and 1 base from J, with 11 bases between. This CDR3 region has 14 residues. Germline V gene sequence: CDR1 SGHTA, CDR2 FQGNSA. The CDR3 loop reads CASVSTGNTGELFF. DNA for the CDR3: TGTGCCAGCGTCTCGACAGGGAACACCGGGGAGCTGTTTTTT.

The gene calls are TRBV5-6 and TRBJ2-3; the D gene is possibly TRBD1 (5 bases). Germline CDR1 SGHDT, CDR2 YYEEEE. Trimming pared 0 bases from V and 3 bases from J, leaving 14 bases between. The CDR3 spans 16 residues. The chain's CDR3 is CASSLARGSFTDTQYF. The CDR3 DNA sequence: TGTGCCAGCAGCTTGGCAAGGGGCAGTTTTACAGATACGCAGTATTTT.

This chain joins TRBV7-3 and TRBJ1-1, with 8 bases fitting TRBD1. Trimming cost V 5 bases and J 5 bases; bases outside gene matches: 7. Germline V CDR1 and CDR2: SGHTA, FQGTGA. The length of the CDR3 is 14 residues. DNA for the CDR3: TGTGCCAGCAGCGAAGGACAGGGAGTGACTGAAGCTTTCTTT. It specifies CASSEGQGVTEAFF.

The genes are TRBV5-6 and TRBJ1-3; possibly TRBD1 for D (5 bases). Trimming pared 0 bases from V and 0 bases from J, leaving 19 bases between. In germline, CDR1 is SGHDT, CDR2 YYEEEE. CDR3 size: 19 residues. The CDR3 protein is CASSLGGAINRRSGNTIYF. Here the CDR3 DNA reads TGTGCCAGCAGCTTGGGGGGTGCCATTAACAGGCGCTCTGGAAACACCATATATTTT.

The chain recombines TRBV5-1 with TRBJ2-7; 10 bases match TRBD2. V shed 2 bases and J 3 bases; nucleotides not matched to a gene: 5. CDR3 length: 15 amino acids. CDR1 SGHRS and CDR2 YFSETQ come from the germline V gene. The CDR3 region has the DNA TGCGCCAGCAGCTTTAGCGGGGGGCCTTACTACGAGCAGTACTTC. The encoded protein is CASSFSGGPYYEQYF.

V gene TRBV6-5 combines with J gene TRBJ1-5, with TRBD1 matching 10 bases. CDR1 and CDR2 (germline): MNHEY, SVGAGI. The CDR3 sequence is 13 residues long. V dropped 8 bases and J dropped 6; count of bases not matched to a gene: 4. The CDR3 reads CASSDRGFQPQHF. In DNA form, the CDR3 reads TGTGCCAGCTCGGACAGGGGGTTTCAGCCCCAGCATTTT.

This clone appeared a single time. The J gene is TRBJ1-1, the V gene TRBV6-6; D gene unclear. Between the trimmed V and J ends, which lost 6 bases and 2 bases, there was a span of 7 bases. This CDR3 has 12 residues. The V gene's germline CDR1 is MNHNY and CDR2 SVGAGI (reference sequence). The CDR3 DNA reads TGTGCCAGCAGCCTAACCAACACTGAAGCTTTCTTT. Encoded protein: CASSLTNTEAFF.

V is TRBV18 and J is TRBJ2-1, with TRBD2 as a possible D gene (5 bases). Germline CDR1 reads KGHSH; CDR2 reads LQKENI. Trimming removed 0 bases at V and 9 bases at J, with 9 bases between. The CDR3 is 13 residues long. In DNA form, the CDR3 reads TGTGCCAGCTCACCACCCGCCGAGGGTGAGCAGTTCTTC. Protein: CASSPPAEGEQFF.

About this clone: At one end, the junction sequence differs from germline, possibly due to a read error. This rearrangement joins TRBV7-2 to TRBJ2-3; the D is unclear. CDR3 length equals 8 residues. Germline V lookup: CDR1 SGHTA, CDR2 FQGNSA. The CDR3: CASSPGLF. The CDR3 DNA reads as TGTGCCAGCAGCCCGGGTCTTTTT. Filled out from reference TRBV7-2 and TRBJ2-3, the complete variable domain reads GAGVSQSPSNKVTEKGKDVELRCDPISGHTALYWYRQSLGQGLEFLIYFQGNSAPDKSGLPSDRFSAERTGGSVSTLTIQRTQQEDSAVYLCASSPGLFGPGTRLTVL.

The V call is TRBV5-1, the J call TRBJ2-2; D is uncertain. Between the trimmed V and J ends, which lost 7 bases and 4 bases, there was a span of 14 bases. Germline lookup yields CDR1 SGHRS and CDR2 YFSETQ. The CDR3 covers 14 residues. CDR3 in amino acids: CASLPNPGTGELFF. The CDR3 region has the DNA TGCGCCAGCCTACCGAATCCTGGCACCGGGGAGCTGTTTTTT.

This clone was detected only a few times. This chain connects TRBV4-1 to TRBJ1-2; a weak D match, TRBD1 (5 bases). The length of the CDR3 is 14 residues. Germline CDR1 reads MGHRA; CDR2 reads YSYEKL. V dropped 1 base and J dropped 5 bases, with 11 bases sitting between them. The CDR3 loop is CASSQVWGEYGYTF. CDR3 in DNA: TGCGCCAGCAGCCAAGTTTGGGGGGAGTATGGCTACACCTTC.

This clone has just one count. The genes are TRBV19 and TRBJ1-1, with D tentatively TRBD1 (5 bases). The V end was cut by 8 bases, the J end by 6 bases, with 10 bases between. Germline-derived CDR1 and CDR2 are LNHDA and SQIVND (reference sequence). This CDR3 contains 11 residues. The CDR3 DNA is TGTGCCAGTGGATGGGGCCCTGAAGCTTTCTTT. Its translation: CASGWGPEAFF.

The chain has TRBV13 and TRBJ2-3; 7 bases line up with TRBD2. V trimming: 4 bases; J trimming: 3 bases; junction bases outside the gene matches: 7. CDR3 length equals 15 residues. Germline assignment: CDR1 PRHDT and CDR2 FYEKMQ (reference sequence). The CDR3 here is CASSSRLRGTDTQYF. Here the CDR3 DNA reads TGTGCCAGCAGCTCCCGCCTGCGGGGGACAGATACGCAGTATTTT.

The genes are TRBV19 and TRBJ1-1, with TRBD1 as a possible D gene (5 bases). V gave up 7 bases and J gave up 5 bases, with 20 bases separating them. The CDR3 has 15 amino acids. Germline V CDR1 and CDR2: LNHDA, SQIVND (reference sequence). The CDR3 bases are TGTGCCAGTAAGGGAGGGGTGGCGTTAACGACTGAAGCTTTCTTT. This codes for CASKGGVALTTEAFF.

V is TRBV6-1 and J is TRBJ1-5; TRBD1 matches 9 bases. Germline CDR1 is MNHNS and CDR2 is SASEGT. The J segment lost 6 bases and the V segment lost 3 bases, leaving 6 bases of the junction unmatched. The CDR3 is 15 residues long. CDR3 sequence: CASSETGGMVQPQHF. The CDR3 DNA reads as TGTGCCAGCAGTGAGACAGGGGGGATGGTTCAGCCCCAGCATTTT.

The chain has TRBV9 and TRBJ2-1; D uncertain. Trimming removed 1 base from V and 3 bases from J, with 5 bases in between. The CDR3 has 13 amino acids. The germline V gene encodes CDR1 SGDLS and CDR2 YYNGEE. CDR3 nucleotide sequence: TGTGCCAGCAGCGTATCCAACTACAATGAGCAGTTCTTC. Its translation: CASSVSNYNEQFF.